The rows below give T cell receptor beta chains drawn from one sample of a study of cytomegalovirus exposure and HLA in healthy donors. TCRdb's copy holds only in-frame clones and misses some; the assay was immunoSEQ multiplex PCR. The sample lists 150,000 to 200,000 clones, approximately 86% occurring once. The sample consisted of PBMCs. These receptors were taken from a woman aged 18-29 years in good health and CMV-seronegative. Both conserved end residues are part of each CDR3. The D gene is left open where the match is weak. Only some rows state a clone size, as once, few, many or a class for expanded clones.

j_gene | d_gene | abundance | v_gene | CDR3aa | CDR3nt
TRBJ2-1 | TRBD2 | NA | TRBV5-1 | CASTGTSAAGQFF | TGCGCCAGCACCGGGACTAGCGCGGCGGGGCAGTTCTTC
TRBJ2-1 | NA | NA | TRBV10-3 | CAISESGTLSYNEQFF | TGTGCCATCAGTGAGTCCGGGACTCTCTCCTACAATGAGCAGTTCTTC
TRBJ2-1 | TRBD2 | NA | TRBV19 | CASSIAGGPDEQFF | TGTGCCAGTAGTATAGCGGGAGGGCCGGATGAGCAGTTCTTC
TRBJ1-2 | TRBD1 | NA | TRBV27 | CASSLRGQATLELGGYTF | TGTGCCAGCAGTTTGCGCGGACAGGCGACGCTGGAGTTGGGTGGCTACACCTTC
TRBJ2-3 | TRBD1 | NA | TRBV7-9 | CAGSDRGPSTDTQYF | TGTGCCGGCAGTGACAGGGGCCCAAGCACAGATACGCAGTATTTT
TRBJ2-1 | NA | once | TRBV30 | CAWSGRSGAYNEQFF | TGTGCCTGGAGTGGCAGGAGCGGCGCCTACAATGAGCAGTTCTTC
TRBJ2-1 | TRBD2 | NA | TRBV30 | CAWIPKRGAPYNEQFF | TGTGCCTGGATCCCTAAGCGGGGGGCACCCTACAATGAGCAGTTCTTC
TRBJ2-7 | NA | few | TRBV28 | CASSFQTGAGVDEQYF | TGTGCCAGCAGTTTCCAGACCGGGGCAGGGGTGGACGAGCAGTACTTC
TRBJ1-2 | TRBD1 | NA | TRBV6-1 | CASSAGTGERNYGYTF | TGTGCCAGCAGTGCCGGGACAGGGGAACGGAACTATGGCTACACCTTC
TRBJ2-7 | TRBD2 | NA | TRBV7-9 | CASSREGVSPHEQYF | TGTGCCAGCAGTAGGGAGGGAGTCTCCCCCCACGAGCAGTACTTC
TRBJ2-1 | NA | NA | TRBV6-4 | CASSERGTNEQFF | TGTGCCAGCAGTGAAAGGGGGACCAATGAGCAGTTCTTC
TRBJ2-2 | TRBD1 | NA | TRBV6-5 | CASRMNRGTGELFF | TGTGCCAGCAGGATGAACAGGGGCACCGGGGAGCTGTTTTTT
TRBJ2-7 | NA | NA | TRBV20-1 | CSAGGGYEQYF | TGCAGTGCTGGCGGCGGGTACGAGCAGTACTTC
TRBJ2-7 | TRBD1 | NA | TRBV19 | CASSTRTGKPYEQYF | TGTGCCAGTAGTACCCGGACAGGGAAACCCTACGAGCAGTACTTC
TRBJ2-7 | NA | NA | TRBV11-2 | CASSLGNGEIYEQYF | TGTGCCAGCAGCTTAGGCAACGGTGAGATTTACGAGCAGTACTTC
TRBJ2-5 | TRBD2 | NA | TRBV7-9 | CASSPPGLAGKETQYF | TGTGCCAGCAGCCCCCCTGGGCTAGCGGGGAAAGAGACCCAGTACTTC
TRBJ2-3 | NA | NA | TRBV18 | CASSPRLSTDTQYF | TGTGCCAGCTCACCGAGGCTTAGCACAGATACGCAGTATTTT
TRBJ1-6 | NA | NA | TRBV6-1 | CASSEVRQGGYNSPLHF | TGTGCCAGCAGTGAAGTTAGGCAGGGTGGCTATAATTCACCCCTCCACTTT
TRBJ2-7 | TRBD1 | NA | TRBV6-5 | CASSLDRGSYEQYF | TGTGCCAGCAGTTTGGACAGGGGCTCCTACGAGCAGTACTTC
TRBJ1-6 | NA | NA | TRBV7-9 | CSSSPTVSNSPLHF | TGTTCCAGCAGCCCGACAGTATCTAATTCACCCCTCCACTTT
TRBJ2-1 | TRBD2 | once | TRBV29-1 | CSAGGVSYNEQFF | TGCAGCGCTGGGGGGGTCTCCTACAATGAGCAGTTCTTC
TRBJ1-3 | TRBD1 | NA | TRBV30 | CAWSTGGTSGNTIYF | TGTGCCTGGAGCACAGGGGGAACCTCTGGAAACACCATATATTTT